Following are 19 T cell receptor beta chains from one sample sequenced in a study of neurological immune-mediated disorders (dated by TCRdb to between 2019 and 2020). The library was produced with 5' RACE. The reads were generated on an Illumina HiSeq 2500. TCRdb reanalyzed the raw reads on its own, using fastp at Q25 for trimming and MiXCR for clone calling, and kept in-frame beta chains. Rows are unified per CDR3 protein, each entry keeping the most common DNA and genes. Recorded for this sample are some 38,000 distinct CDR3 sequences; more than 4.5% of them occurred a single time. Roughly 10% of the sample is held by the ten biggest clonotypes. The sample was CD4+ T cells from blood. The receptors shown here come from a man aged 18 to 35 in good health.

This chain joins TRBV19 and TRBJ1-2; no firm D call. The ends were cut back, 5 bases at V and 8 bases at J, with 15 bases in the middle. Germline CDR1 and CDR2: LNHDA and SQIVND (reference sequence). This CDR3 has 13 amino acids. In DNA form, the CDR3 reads TGTGCCAGTAGTTTGCGGGCCCTTTCCGGCTACACCTTC. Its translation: CASSLRALSGYTF. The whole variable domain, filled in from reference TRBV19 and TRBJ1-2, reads DGGITQSPKYLFRKEGQNVTLSCEQNLNHDAMYWYRQDPGQGLRLIYYSQIVNDFQKGDIAEGYSVSREKKESFPLTVTSAQKNPTAFYLCASSLRALSGYTFGSGTRLTVV.

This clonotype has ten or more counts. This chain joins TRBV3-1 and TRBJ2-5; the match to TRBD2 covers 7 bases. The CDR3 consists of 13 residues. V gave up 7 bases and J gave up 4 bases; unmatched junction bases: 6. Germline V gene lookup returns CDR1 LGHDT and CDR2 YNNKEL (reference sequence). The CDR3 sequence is CASTFSGAETQYF. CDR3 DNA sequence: TGTGCCAGCACCTTCAGCGGGGCAGAGACCCAGTACTTC.

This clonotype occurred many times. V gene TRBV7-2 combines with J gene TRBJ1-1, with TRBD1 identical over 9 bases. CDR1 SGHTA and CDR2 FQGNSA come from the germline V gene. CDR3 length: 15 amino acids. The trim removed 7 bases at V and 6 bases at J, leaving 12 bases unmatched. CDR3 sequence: CASTKQGARSAEAFF. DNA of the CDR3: TGTGCCAGCACCAAACAGGGGGCGCGTTCAGCTGAAGCTTTCTTT.

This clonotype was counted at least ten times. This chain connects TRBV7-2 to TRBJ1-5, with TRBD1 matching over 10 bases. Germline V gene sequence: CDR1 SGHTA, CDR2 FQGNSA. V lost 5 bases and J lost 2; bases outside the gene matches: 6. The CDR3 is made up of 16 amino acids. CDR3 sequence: CASSPGGQGRNQPQHF. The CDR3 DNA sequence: TGTGCCAGCAGCCCGGGGGGACAGGGGCGCAATCAGCCCCAGCATTTT.

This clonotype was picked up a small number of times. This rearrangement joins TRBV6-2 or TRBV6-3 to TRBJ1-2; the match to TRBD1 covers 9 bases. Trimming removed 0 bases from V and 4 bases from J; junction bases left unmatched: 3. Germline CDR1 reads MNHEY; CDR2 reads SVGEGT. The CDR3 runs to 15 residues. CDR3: CASSYSGQGLYGYTF. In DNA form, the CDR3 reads TGTGCCAGCAGTTACTCAGGACAGGGGCTCTATGGCTACACCTTC.

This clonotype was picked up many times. CDR3 amino acids: CASSYLTARSYNEQFF. CDR3 sequence (DNA): TGTGCCAGCAGTTACCTGACAGCTCGCTCCTACAATGAGCAGTTCTTC. The chain couples TRBV6-5 to TRBJ2-1; the D gene is possibly TRBD1 (5 bases). The CDR3 is 16 amino acids. Trimming pared 2 bases from V and 0 bases from J, leaving 11 bases between. CDR1 is MNHEY, CDR2 SVGAGI, per germline.

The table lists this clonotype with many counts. The CDR3 region has the DNA TGCGCCAGCAGCTTGGAGACACAGACCCAGTACTTC. It translates to CASSLETQTQYF. The chain combines TRBV5-1 with TRBJ2-5; D unresolved. Germline V gene lookup returns CDR1 SGHRS and CDR2 YFSETQ. This CDR3 spans 12 amino acids. With 0 bases removed from V and 6 bases from J, the gap between germline ends came to 6 bases.

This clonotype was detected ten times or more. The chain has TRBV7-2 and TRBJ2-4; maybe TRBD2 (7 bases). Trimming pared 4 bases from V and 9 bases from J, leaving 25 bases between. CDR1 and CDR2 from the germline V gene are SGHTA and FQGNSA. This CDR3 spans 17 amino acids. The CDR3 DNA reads TGTGCCAGCAGCTCCTCTCGCGGGGGCCTGGTCTTGGGCATTCAGTACTTC. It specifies CASSSSRGGLVLGIQYF.

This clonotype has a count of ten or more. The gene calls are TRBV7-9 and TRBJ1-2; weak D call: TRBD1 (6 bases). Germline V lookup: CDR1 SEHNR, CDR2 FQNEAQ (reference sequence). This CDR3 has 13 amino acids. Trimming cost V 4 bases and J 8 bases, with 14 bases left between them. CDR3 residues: CASSYNRARGYTF. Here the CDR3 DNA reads TGTGCCAGCAGCTACAACAGGGCTCGAGGCTACACCTTC.

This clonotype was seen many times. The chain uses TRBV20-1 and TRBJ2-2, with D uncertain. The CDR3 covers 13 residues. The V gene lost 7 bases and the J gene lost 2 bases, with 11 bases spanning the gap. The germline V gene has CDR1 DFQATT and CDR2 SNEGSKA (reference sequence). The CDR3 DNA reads TGCAGTGGGTCTATAACAAACACCGGGGAGCTGTTTTTT. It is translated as CSGSITNTGELFF.

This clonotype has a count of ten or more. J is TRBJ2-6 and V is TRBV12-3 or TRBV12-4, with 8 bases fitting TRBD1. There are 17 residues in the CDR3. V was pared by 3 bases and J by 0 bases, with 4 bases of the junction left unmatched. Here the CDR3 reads CASSFGTGHSGANVLTF. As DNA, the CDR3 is TGTGCCAGCAGTTTCGGGACAGGCCACTCTGGGGCCAACGTCCTGACTTTC.

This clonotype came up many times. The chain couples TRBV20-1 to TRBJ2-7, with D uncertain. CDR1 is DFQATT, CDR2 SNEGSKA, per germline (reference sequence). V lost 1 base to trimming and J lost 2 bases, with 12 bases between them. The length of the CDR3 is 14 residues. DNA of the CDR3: TGCAGTGCTAGAGGGCCTATCATTACCTACGAGCAGTACTTC. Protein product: CSARGPIITYEQYF.

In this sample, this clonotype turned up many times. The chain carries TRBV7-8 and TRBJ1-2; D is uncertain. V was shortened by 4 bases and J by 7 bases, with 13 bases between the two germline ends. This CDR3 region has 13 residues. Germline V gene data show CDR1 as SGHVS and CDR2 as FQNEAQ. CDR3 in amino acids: CASSWAERIGYTF. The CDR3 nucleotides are TGTGCCAGCAGCTGGGCTGAGAGGATTGGCTACACCTTC.

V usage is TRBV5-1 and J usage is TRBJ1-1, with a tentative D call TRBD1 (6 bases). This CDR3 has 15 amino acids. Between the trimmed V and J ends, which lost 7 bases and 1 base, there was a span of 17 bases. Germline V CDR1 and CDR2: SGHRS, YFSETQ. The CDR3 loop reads CASSQRVGGNTEAFF. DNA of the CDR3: TGCGCCAGCTCCCAAAGGGTAGGGGGGAACACTGAAGCTTTCTTT.

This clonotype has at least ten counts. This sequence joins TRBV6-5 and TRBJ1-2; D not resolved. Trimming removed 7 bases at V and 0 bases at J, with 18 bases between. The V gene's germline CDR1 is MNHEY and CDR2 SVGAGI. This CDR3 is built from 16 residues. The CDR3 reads CASTSGPEKPNYGYTF. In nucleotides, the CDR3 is TGTGCCAGCACCTCCGGGCCAGAAAAACCTAACTATGGCTACACCTTC.

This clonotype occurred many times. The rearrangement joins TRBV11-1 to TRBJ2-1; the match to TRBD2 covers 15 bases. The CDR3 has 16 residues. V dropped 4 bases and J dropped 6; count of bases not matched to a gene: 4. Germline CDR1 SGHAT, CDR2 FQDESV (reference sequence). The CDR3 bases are TGTGCCAGCAGCTGGGGACTAGCGGGGGGTTTCAATGAGCAGTTCTTC. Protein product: CASSWGLAGGFNEQFF.

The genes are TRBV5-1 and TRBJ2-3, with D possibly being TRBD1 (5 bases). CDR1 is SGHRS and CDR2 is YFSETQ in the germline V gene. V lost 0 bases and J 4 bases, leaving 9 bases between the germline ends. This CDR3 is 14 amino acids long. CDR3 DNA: TGCGCCAGCAGCTTGGGACAGAGCCCAGATACGCAGTATTTT. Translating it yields CASSLGQSPDTQYF.

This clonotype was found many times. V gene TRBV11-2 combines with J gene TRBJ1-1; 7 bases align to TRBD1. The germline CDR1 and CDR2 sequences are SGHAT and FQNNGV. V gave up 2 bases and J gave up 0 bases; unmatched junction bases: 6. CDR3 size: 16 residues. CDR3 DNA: TGTGCCAGCAGCTTAAGGTTTGGGACAGTGAACACTGAAGCTTTCTTT. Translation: CASSLRFGTVNTEAFF.

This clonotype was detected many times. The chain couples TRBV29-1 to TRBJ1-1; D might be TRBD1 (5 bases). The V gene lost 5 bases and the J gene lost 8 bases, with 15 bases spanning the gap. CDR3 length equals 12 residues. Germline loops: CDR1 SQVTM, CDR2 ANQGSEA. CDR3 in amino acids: CSVSPLSGEAFF. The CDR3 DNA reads TGCAGCGTTTCCCCCTTATCAGGGGAAGCTTTCTTT.